Listed below are T cell receptor beta chains from one sample, sequenced in a study of blood T cell repertoires in COVID-19. The assay was immunoSEQ multiplex PCR, and TCRdb's table has in-frame clones only and misses some. The sample lists 400,000 to 450,000 clones, around nine tenths occurring once. What was sequenced was peripheral blood. The receptors stem from a man aged 18 to 35 with COVID-19, enrolled during active disease. Each CDR3 is given with its conserved first and last residue. Fields, in order: D gene, J gene, CDR3 length, V gene, clone size, CDR3 protein, CDR3 DNA. A D gene is named only where the DNA matches it firmly. Some rows mark clone size as missing; the rest say once, few, many or name a class of expanded clone.

-	TRBJ2-7	12	TRBV2	-	CASKSSSYEQYF	TGTGCCAGCAAGAGTTCCTCCTACGAGCAGTACTTC
-	TRBJ2-2	15	TRBV7-6	-	CASSLVSANTGELFF	TGTGCCAGCAGCTTAGTTAGCGCGAACACCGGGGAGCTGTTTTTT
TRBD2	TRBJ2-1	17	TRBV28	-	CASMGLAGSSSYNEQFF	TGTGCCAGCATGGGACTAGCGGGTAGTAGCTCCTACAATGAGCAGTTCTTC
TRBD2	TRBJ2-1	15	TRBV7-9	-	CASSLGAGAYNEQFF	TGTGCCAGCAGCTTAGGAGCGGGAGCCTACAATGAGCAGTTCTTC
TRBD1	TRBJ1-2	16	TRBV10-3	few	CAIPWVGQTTTGGYTF	TGTGCCATCCCCTGGGTGGGACAGACAACAACGGGTGGCTACACCTTC
-	TRBJ2-7	14	TRBV6-1	-	CASSEHRDPYEQYF	TGTGCCAGCAGTGAACACAGGGACCCCTACGAGCAGTACTTC
-	TRBJ1-2	15	TRBV13	-	CASSLAERISYGYTF	TGTGCCAGCAGCTTAGCGGAGAGAATCTCCTATGGCTACACCTTC
-	TRBJ2-1	14	TRBV5-1	-	CASSFGTNNNEQFF	TGCGCCAGCAGCTTTGGGACAAACAACAATGAGCAGTTCTTC
-	TRBJ2-2	15	TRBV2	-	CASSDGGLHPGELFF	TGTGCCAGCAGTGATGGAGGACTACATCCCGGGGAGCTGTTTTTT
-	TRBJ1-5	16	TRBV6-1	-	CASSEMVESSNQPQHF	TGTGCCAGCAGTGAAATGGTAGAAAGTAGCAATCAGCCCCAGCATTTT
-	TRBJ2-7	12	TRBV5-4	few	CASSDTGFEQYF	TGTGCCAGCAGCGATACAGGGTTCGAGCAGTACTTC
TRBD2	TRBJ2-3	15	TRBV27	-	CASSFLLAGVSAQYF	TGTGCCAGCAGTTTTCTGCTAGCGGGAGTTTCAGCGCAGTATTTT
-	TRBJ2-2	14	TRBV24-1	-	CATSDTDTRGELFF	TGTGCCACCAGTGATACGGACACCCGAGGAGAGCTGTTTTTT
TRBD2	TRBJ2-1	15	TRBV19	-	CASSTGTSGNNEQFF	TGTGCCAGTAGTACCGGGACTAGCGGCAACAATGAGCAGTTCTTC
-	TRBJ1-2	15	TRBV2	-	CASSERSRLSDGYTF	TGTGCCAGCAGTGAAAGGTCCAGACTGTCGGATGGCTACACCTTC
TRBD1	TRBJ1-6	18	TRBV27	once	CASSSPTRDRGWNSPLHF	TGTGCCAGCAGTTCACCTACCCGGGACAGGGGTTGGAATTCACCCCTCCACTTT
-	TRBJ1-2	16	TRBV12-1	-	CASSRGTGAPNYGYTF	TGTGCCAGCAGCCGCGGGACAGGGGCGCCTAACTATGGCTACACCTTC
-	TRBJ1-4	14	TRBV7-9	-	CASSLARELEKLFF	TGTGCCAGCAGCTTAGCCAGGGAACTGGAAAAACTGTTTTTT
TRBD1	TRBJ2-7	15	TRBV10-2	-	CASRSGTGGSYEQYF	TGCGCCAGCAGGTCCGGGACAGGGGGCTCCTACGAGCAGTACTTC
-	TRBJ1-3	13	TRBV27	-	CASPRSSGNTIYF	TGTGCCAGCCCTCGCAGCTCTGGAAACACCATATATTTT
TRBD1	TRBJ1-5	16	TRBV30	-	CAWMPHGQGTNQPQHF	TGTGCCTGGATGCCCCATGGACAGGGGACAAATCAGCCCCAGCATTTT
-	TRBJ2-3	15	TRBV19	-	CASSISGVSTDTQYF	TGTGCCAGTAGTATATCCGGGGTTAGCACAGATACGCAGTATTTT
TRBD1	TRBJ2-7	14	TRBV9	many	CASGGDRGDDEQYF	TGTGCCAGCGGCGGGGACAGGGGGGACGACGAGCAGTACTTC
-	TRBJ1-1	12	TRBV5-4	-	CASSSGGPEAFF	TGTGCCTCATCGTCCGGGGGGCCGGAAGCTTTCTTT
-	TRBJ2-6	16	TRBV5-4	-	CASSLYTLSGANVLTF	TGTGCCAGCAGCTTGTACACCCTTTCTGGGGCCAACGTCCTGACTTTC
TRBD2	TRBJ2-1	15	TRBV11-3	-	CASSAGTSGGNEQFF	TGTGCCAGCAGCGCGGGGACTAGCGGAGGCAATGAGCAGTTCTTC
TRBD1	TRBJ1-2	14	TRBV6-5	-	CASSFGTDNYGYTF	TGTGCCAGCAGTTTTGGGACAGACAACTATGGCTACACCTTC
-	TRBJ2-1	15	TRBV6-4	-	CASSDRADNYNEQFF	TGTGCCAGCAGTGACCGGGCGGACAACTACAATGAGCAGTTCTTC
-	TRBJ2-1	15	TRBV11-2	-	CASSWKEAVSNEQFF	TGTGCCAGCAGCTGGAAGGAGGCTGTATCGAATGAGCAGTTCTTC
TRBD1	TRBJ1-4	13	TRBV6-5	-	CASSYGQGRELFF	TGTGCCAGCAGTTACGGACAGGGGAGGGAACTGTTTTTT
-	TRBJ2-1	15	TRBV10-1	-	CASSVTREKDNEQFF	TGCGCCAGCAGTGTAACGAGGGAGAAGGACAATGAGCAGTTCTTC
-	TRBJ2-1	14	TRBV7-8	-	CASSLGRSSSEQFF	TGTGCCAGCAGCTTAGGTCGGTCTAGCAGTGAGCAGTTCTTC
-	TRBJ2-7	15	TRBV6-5	-	CASSFGHTGPYEQYF	TGTGCCAGCAGTTTCGGCCACACAGGACCCTACGAGCAGTACTTC
TRBD1	TRBJ1-4	16	TRBV6-1	-	CASSEDPGQVLPKLFF	TGTGCCAGCAGTGAAGATCCGGGACAGGTTCTCCCAAAACTGTTTTTT
TRBD2	TRBJ2-1	13	TRBV6-4	-	CASSDRLADEQFF	TGTGCCAGCAGTGACCGACTAGCGGATGAGCAGTTCTTC
-	TRBJ2-7	16	TRBV7-8	-	CASSLGVGQSSYEQYF	TGTGCCAGCAGCTTAGGTGTCGGACAGAGCTCCTACGAGCAGTACTTC
TRBD1	TRBJ2-1	15	TRBV9	once	CASSSQDRTIAGQFF	TGTGCCAGCAGCTCCCAGGACAGGACAATCGCCGGGCAGTTCTTC
-	TRBJ1-1	15	TRBV18	once	CASSPTQLMNTEAFF	TGTGCCAGCTCCCCTACACAGCTTATGAACACTGAAGCTTTCTTT
-	TRBJ2-5	15	TRBV5-4	-	CASSLEVGQQETQYF	TGTGCCAGCAGCTTGGAAGTTGGGCAGCAAGAGACCCAGTACTTC
TRBD2	TRBJ2-7	14	TRBV15	-	CATSTSGGFYEQYF	TGTGCCACCAGCACTAGCGGGGGATTCTACGAGCAGTACTTC
TRBD1	TRBJ1-1	15	TRBV30	-	CAGRGDRIMNTEAFF	TGTGCCGGGCGGGGGGACAGAATCATGAACACTGAAGCTTTCTTT
-	TRBJ2-7	14	TRBV19	-	CASSISYGGDEQYF	TGTGCCAGTAGTATCTCCTACGGAGGTGACGAGCAGTACTTC
-	TRBJ2-5	13	TRBV2	-	CASSLSYKETQYF	TGTGCCAGCAGCCTTAGCTACAAGGAGACCCAGTACTTC
TRBD1	TRBJ1-1	14	TRBV9	-	CASSADRGGTEAFF	TGTGCCAGCAGCGCAGACAGGGGGGGCACTGAAGCTTTCTTT
TRBD1	TRBJ2-3	17	TRBV24-1	-	CATSERDRGRFTDTQYF	TGTGCCACCAGTGAACGCGACAGGGGGCGATTCACAGATACGCAGTATTTT
TRBD1	TRBJ1-6	14	TRBV10-3	-	CAIRDRANSSPLHF	TGTGCCATCCGCGACAGGGCCAATAGTTCACCCCTCCACTTT
TRBD1	TRBJ2-7	12	TRBV6-5	-	CAVRDRGSEQYF	TGTGCCGTACGGGACAGGGGAAGCGAGCAGTACTTC
-	TRBJ2-1	13	TRBV2	few	CASTGGSYNEQFF	TGTGCCAGCACCGGGGGCTCCTACAATGAGCAGTTCTTC